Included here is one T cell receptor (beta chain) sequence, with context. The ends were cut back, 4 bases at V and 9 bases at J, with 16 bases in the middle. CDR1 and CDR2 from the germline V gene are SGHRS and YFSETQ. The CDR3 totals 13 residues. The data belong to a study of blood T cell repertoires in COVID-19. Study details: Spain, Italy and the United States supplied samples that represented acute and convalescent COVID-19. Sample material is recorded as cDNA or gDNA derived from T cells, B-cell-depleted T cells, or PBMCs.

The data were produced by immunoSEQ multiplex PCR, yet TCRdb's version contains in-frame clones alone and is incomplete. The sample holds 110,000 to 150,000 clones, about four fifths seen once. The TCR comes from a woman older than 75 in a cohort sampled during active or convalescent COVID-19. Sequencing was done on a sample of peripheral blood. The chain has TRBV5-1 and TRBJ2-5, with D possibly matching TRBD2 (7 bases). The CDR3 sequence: CASSPPGGGAQYF. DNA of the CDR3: TGCGCCAGCAGCCCGCCGGGGGGCGGGGCCCAGTACTTC.